This T cell receptor beta chain was sequenced in a study of blood T cell repertoires in COVID-19. Study-wide background: T cells, B-cell-depleted T cells, or PBMCs supplied cDNA or gDNA.

The CDR3 spans 15 residues. The germline CDR1 and CDR2 sequences are SGDLS and YYNGEE. V lost 5 bases to trimming and J lost 4 bases, with 18 bases between them. The authors' processing: Amplifying reference gene primers gave estimates of nucleated cell counts. Sequencing was performed with immunoSEQ multiplex PCR; in TCRdb, only in-frame clones are kept and a portion is missing. V and J calls and clone size follow that table, whereas D and trimming were derived from the DNA. Of tens of thousands of clones in the sample, more than 85% were seen once. The sequence came from a man aged 55 to 70 with acute or convalescent COVID-19. V gene TRBV9 combines with J gene TRBJ1-1; no reliable D call. The sample was peripheral blood. The CDR3 loop reads CASSRRVGSGTEAFF. CDR3 nucleotide sequence: TGTGCCAGCAGTCGACGGGTCGGAAGTGGCACTGAAGCTTTCTTT.